The rows below give T cell receptor beta chains drawn from one sample of a study of blood T cell repertoires in COVID-19. TCRdb's table, derived via immunoSEQ multiplex PCR, lists solely in-frame clones and lacks some. Of 150,000 to 200,000 clones in the sample, 88% were seen once. Sequenced: PBMCs or T cells enriched from blood (not recorded which). Source of these receptors: a woman aged 18 to 35 who had recovered from COVID-19. CDR3s include the opening cysteine and the closing phenylalanine or tryptophan.

V: TRBV4-3
CDR3: CASSQVYGDSGSFNSPLHF

V: TRBV10-1
CDR3: CASSVDRGLADTQYF

V: TRBV19
CDR3: CASNLQIPGRGARNTEAFF

V: TRBV9
CDR3: CASSVVSARDNNEQFF

V: TRBV6-5
CDR3: CASRTSGGDIQYF

V: TRBV10-1
CDR3: CASSESSGGTEAFF

V: TRBV25-1
CDR3: CASSTTGGTGELFF

V: TRBV2
CDR3: CASSVGGGVDEQFF

V: TRBV5-6
CDR3: CASSPGSRTGELFF

V: TRBV27
CDR3: CASRTDTPLSYEQYF

V: TRBV29-1
CDR3: CSVRQGDRANVLTF

V: TRBV9
CDR3: CASSVTGDAEKLFF

V: TRBV11-1
CDR3: CASSQERETQYF

V: TRBV19
CDR3: CASSVRTDSYNEQFF

V: TRBV30
CDR3: CAWKSRMNTEAFF

V: TRBV14
CDR3: CASSQVGKNEQFF

V: TRBV4-1
CDR3: CASSQEPGRGLLGNTEAFF

V: TRBV4-1
CDR3: CASSQTGLAADTQYF

V: TRBV14
CDR3: CASSQTERLAGGIGNEQFF

V: TRBV7-3
CDR3: CASSSPGLENEQFF

V: TRBV2
CDR3: CASSLAGGTDTQYF

V: TRBV3-1/TRBV3-2
CDR3: CASSQEGTSGFPTGELFF

V: TRBV24-1
CDR3: CATSDRSSGPSYNEQFF